This T cell receptor beta chain was found in a study of shared T cell receptors in the human thymus. This clone occurred a few times. Method: immunoSEQ multiplex PCR; TCRdb's copy keeps in-frame clones and lacks some. The data contain approximately 580,000 clones, around 78% of them seen just once; the ten biggest clones take up about 0.012%. The V gene's germline CDR1 is SNHLY and CDR2 FYNNEI. The CDR3 spans 16 residues. Trimming pared 5 bases from V and 5 bases from J, leaving 18 bases between. These sequences were also reported in another study, on human thymus T cells. Per that study: Corrective cardiac operations yielded the resected thymus tissue. Thymic repertoires from unrelated individuals overlapped highly, related research reported.

J is TRBJ2-2 and V is TRBV2; D perhaps matches TRBD2 (6 bases). This clonotype was obtained from a boy in the first two years of life with a congenital heart defect. Sequenced material: thymocytes. CDR3 in amino acids: CASSTPGGALTGELFF. Written as DNA, the CDR3 is TGTGCCAGCAGTACCCCCGGAGGGGCGCTTACCGGGGAGCTGTTTTTT.